These 2 T cell receptor beta chains share one sample of origin, sequenced in a study of persistence of HIV-infected CD4 T cells. Their antigens remain unidentified. The libraries were made with immunoSEQ version 4 in survey mode. TCRdb's copy holds only in-frame clones and misses some; the assay was immunoSEQ multiplex PCR. Found here are some 50,000 clones, 75% to 90% of them singletons; the top ten hold about 3%. Anti-CD3/anti-CD28 beads served as a nonspecific positive control stimulus. Sorting of responding CD4+ T cells relied on upregulated CD40 ligand together with CD69. The specimen was CD4+ T cells sorted from PBMCs after 18-hour stimulation, collected from a patient who received antiretroviral therapy. Receptors originate from an adult woman with HIV who was CMV-seropositive.

The chain links TRBV19 to TRBJ2-2, with D perhaps TRBD1 (5 bases). The CDR3 has 14 residues. The germline V and J ends were trimmed by 7 bases and 5 bases, with 14 bases remaining between them. Germline V gives CDR1 LNHDA, CDR2 SQIVND (reference sequence). The CDR3: CASNPSQDTGELFF. CDR3 DNA: TGTGCCAGTAACCCGTCACAGGATACCGGGGAGCTGTTTTTT. Complete variable domain (other parts from reference TRBV19 and TRBJ2-2): DGGITQSPKYLFRKEGQNVTLSCEQNLNHDAMYWYRQDPGQGLRLIYYSQIVNDFQKGDIAEGYSVSREKKESFPLTVTSAQKNPTAFYLCASNPSQDTGELFFGEGSRLTVL.

This sequence joins TRBV6-2 or TRBV6-3 and TRBJ1-2; no reliable D call. There are 15 residues in the CDR3. Trimming removed 3 bases at V and 4 bases at J, with 15 bases between. Germline CDR1 MNHEY, CDR2 SVGEGT. CDR3 DNA sequence: TGTGCCAGCAGTTATAAAGGGCTGGCCGCCTATGGCTACACCTTC. This sequence encodes CASSYKGLAAYGYTF.